Sequencing of this T cell receptor beta chain was carried out in a study of blood T cell repertoires in COVID-19. The CDR3 totals 18 residues. The ends were cut back, 2 bases at V and 0 bases at J, with 14 bases in the middle. Germline assignment: CDR1 ENHRY and CDR2 SYGVKD. Original processing notes: The assay estimated nucleated cells by amplifying reference gene primers. Sequencing was performed with immunoSEQ multiplex PCR; in TCRdb, only in-frame clones are kept and a portion is missing. The D gene and trimming were derived from the DNA, and the V and J assignments and clone size from that table. Of under 200,000 clones in the sample, 80% were seen once. Participants were aged about 18 to 90 years, lived in 24 US areas, and enrolled virtually. Participant-given clinical history determined each cohort assignment.

Sequencing was performed on PBMCs or T cells enriched from blood (not recorded which). V and J are TRBV10-3 and TRBJ1-6; tentative D call: TRBD1 (5 bases). This sequence was found in a woman aged 55-75 years who had recovered from COVID-19. The CDR3 spells CAISEKGTDSSYNSPLHF. CDR3 coding DNA: TGTGCCATCAGTGAGAAGGGAACAGACAGCTCCTATAATTCACCCCTCCACTTT.